A single sample is the source of the 14 T cell receptor beta chains below, sequenced in a study of blood T cell repertoires in COVID-19. Profiling relied on immunoSEQ multiplex PCR, and the TCRdb table lists in-frame clones only, not all of them. Among around 470,000 clones listed, less than 95% were seen once. The source material was PBMCs or T cells enriched from blood (not recorded which). The receptors derive from a man between 18 and 35 years old who had recovered from COVID-19.

There are a few counts of this clone. The chain has TRBV5-8 and TRBJ2-5, with 11 bases fitting TRBD2. Germline loops: CDR1 SGHTS, CDR2 YDEGEE. V was clipped by 3 bases and J by 7 bases; unmatched bases: 17. The CDR3 totals 18 residues. The chain's CDR3 is CASSSVGLAGGGPVTQYF. DNA of the CDR3: TGTGCCAGCAGCTCCGTAGGCCTAGCGGGAGGCGGACCAGTGACCCAGTACTTC.

The chain couples TRBV27 to TRBJ1-1, with D perhaps matching TRBD1 (5 bases). Germline-derived CDR1 and CDR2 are MNHEY and SMNVEV (reference sequence). V was shortened by 3 bases and J by 5 bases, with 13 bases between the two germline ends. This CDR3 has 14 residues. In DNA, the CDR3 is TGTGCCAGCAGTTTCCAACCCGGGGGGACTGAAGCTTTCTTT. Residues: CASSFQPGGTEAFF.

The chain uses TRBV27 and TRBJ1-1, with a weak D call TRBD1 (6 bases). This CDR3 has 17 amino acids. Per germline, CDR1 MNHEY and CDR2 SMNVEV (reference sequence). V lost 3 bases and J lost 1, with 18 bases in between. The CDR3 reads CASSFGPRGGRNTEAFF. The CDR3 nucleotides are TGTGCCAGCAGTTTCGGCCCCAGGGGCGGTAGGAACACTGAAGCTTTCTTT.

The chain links TRBV6-5 to TRBJ2-2; TRBD2 agrees at 7 bases. The V segment lost 8 bases and the J segment 5 bases; nucleotides outside the gene matches: 5. Germline V gene lookup returns CDR1 MNHEY and CDR2 SVGAGI. The CDR3 is 13 residues long. DNA of the CDR3: TGTGCCAGCGCAAATAGCGGGACCGGGGAGCTGTTTTTT. Protein product: CASANSGTGELFF.

The rearrangement uses TRBV5-1 and TRBJ2-7; tentative D call: TRBD1 (6 bases). V was cut by 1 base and J by 3 bases, with 14 bases left in between. This CDR3 spans 15 amino acids. Germline lookup yields CDR1 SGHRS and CDR2 YFSETQ. CDR3 bases: TGCGCCAGCAGCTTGATATCAGGGGCGGACTACGAGCAGTACTTC. It encodes CASSLISGADYEQYF.

This clone was seen only once. This chain links TRBV7-9 with TRBJ1-5, with 7 bases lining up with TRBD1. Germline lookup yields CDR1 SEHNR and CDR2 FQNEAQ (reference sequence). V was pared by 1 base and J by 4 bases, with 10 bases of the junction left unmatched. This CDR3 contains 17 residues. Here the CDR3 DNA reads TGTGCCAGCAGCTTAGTAAAAACGGGACAGCAGAATCAGCCCCAGCATTTT. This gives the protein CASSLVKTGQQNQPQHF.

The rearrangement uses TRBV18 and TRBJ1-5; no clear D. The CDR3 has 14 amino acids. The germline V gene encodes CDR1 KGHSH and CDR2 LQKENI. The ends were cut back, 3 bases at V and 4 bases at J, with 10 bases in the middle. CDR3 region: CASSPDSVNQPQHF. CDR3 DNA sequence: TGTGCCAGCTCACCTGACTCGGTGAATCAGCCCCAGCATTTT.

The rearrangement joins TRBV19 to TRBJ1-1; 7 nucleotides align to TRBD1. J gave up 6 bases and V 0 bases, and 10 bases lay outside the gene matches. CDR3 length: 16 amino acids. Germline V gives CDR1 LNHDA, CDR2 SQIVND (reference sequence). The CDR3 reads CASSIDLTGFGSEAFF. CDR3 coding DNA: TGTGCCAGTAGTATAGATCTGACAGGGTTTGGCTCTGAAGCTTTCTTT.

The chain links TRBV11-3 to TRBJ1-2; unclear D gene. V lost 1 base to trimming and J lost 7 bases, with 16 bases between them. Per the germline V gene, CDR1 is SGHNT and CDR2 is YENEEA. This CDR3 contains 15 residues. The CDR3 DNA sequence: TGTGCCAGCAGCTTAGCTAGGCCCTACCTGGTTGGCTACACCTTC. It translates to CASSLARPYLVGYTF. Combining the CDR3 with reference TRBV11-3 and TRBJ1-2 gives the whole variable domain EAGVVQSPRYKIIEKKQPVAFWCNPISGHNTLYWYLQNLGQGPELLIRYENEEAVDDSQLPKDRFSAERLKGVDSTLKIQPAELGDSAVYLCASSLARPYLVGYTFGSGTRLTVV.

This rearrangement joins TRBV5-4 to TRBJ1-3; a possible D gene is TRBD1 (5 bases). The germline V gene encodes CDR1 SGHNT and CDR2 YYREEE (reference sequence). V lost 0 bases and J 1 base, leaving 11 bases between the germline ends. The CDR3 contains 16 residues. The CDR3 bases are TGTGCCAGCAGCTTGGACCAACCAGGGTCTGGAAACACCATATATTTT. It codes for CASSLDQPGSGNTIYF.

This clone was seen a few times. The chain couples TRBV20-1 to TRBJ2-1; D uncertain. The germline gives CDR1 DFQATT, CDR2 SNEGSKA (reference sequence). The germline V and J ends were trimmed by 3 bases and 1 base, with 13 bases remaining between them. The CDR3 is 15 residues long. The CDR3 nucleotides are TGCAGTGCTAGTTTGCACCTCGGGTCCTACAATGAGCAGTTCTTC. Encoded protein: CSASLHLGSYNEQFF.

This chain links TRBV18 with TRBJ2-2; D remains ambiguous. The V end lost 2 bases, the J end lost 2 bases, and 6 bases lay between the germline ends. CDR1 is KGHSH and CDR2 is LQKENI in the germline V gene. The CDR3 length is 14 residues. The CDR3 sequence: CASSPNFNTGELFF. The CDR3 coding sequence is TGTGCCAGCTCACCAAACTTTAACACCGGGGAGCTGTTTTTT. Complete variable domain (other parts from reference TRBV18 and TRBJ2-2): NAGVMQNPRHLVRRRGQEARLRCSPMKGHSHVYWYRQLPEEGLKFMVYLQKENIIDESGMPKERFSAEFPKEGPSILRIQQVVRGDSAAYFCASSPNFNTGELFFGEGSRLTVL.

The chain recombines TRBV18 with TRBJ2-5, with D unclear. V was clipped by 2 bases and J by 1 base, with 5 bases between them. The germline V gene has CDR1 KGHSH and CDR2 LQKENI. There are 13 residues in the CDR3. CDR3 coding DNA: TGTGCCAGCTCACCAGGCAGCCAAGAGACCCAGTACTTC. Its translation is CASSPGSQETQYF.

The rearrangement joins TRBV2 to TRBJ1-1, with TRBD1 as a possible D gene (5 bases). Trimming removed 7 bases at V and 12 bases at J, with 12 bases between. Germline V lookup: CDR1 SNHLY, CDR2 FYNNEI. There are 10 residues in the CDR3. CDR3 nucleotides: TGTGCCAGCAAAGGGGCTGACCCTTTCTTT. Protein product: CASKGADPFF.